What follows are 15 T cell receptor beta chains derived from one specimen sequenced in a study of T cell changes during pregnancy in multiple sclerosis. Here immunoSEQ multiplex PCR was the method, and the copy in TCRdb shows in-frame clones only, minus some. The sample shows 100,000 or so clones, 85% to 95% of them seen only once. Sequenced here: peripheral blood, sampled in the first trimester of pregnancy. Every receptor here comes from a female donor with multiple sclerosis, enrolled in a pregnancy study.

The chain has TRBV4-1 and TRBJ1-5; D call uncertain. With 1 base removed from V and 5 bases from J, the gap between germline ends came to 12 bases. CDR1 is MGHRA and CDR2 is YSYEKL in the germline V gene. The CDR3 is made up of 15 amino acids. The CDR3 is CASSQAGGSHQPQHF. The CDR3 DNA reads TGCGCCAGCAGCCAAGCAGGAGGGTCCCATCAGCCCCAGCATTTT.

The CDR3 reads CASSGYRGKDEKLFF. In DNA, the CDR3 is TGTGCCAGCAGCGGCTACAGGGGTAAGGATGAAAAACTGTTTTTT. The chain is built from TRBV9 and TRBJ1-4; 7 nucleotides align to TRBD1. CDR3 length equals 15 residues. CDR1 and CDR2 (germline): SGDLS, YYNGEE. The trim removed 3 bases at V and 6 bases at J, leaving 8 bases unmatched.

V is TRBV5-1 and J is TRBJ2-2; D is possibly TRBD2 (5 bases). Germline-derived CDR1 and CDR2 are SGHRS and YFSETQ. The CDR3 has 15 amino acids. V was pared by 6 bases and J by 5 bases, with 17 bases between. The CDR3 reads CASTPGSPGTGELFF. The DNA for the CDR3 is TGCGCCAGCACCCCAGGTTCCCCGGGGACCGGGGAGCTGTTTTTT.

The chain has TRBV5-4 and TRBJ2-7; no clear D gene. Germline V CDR1 and CDR2: SGHNT, YYREEE (reference sequence). The CDR3 spans 14 residues. V lost 0 bases to trimming and J lost 3 bases, with 10 bases between them. Here the CDR3 DNA reads TGTGCCAGCAGCTTGGATTACACCCTCTACGAGCAGTACTTC. Its protein is CASSLDYTLYEQYF.

The chain combines TRBV7-3 with TRBJ1-6; the match to TRBD1 covers 9 bases. Germline V CDR1 and CDR2: SGHTA, FQGTGA. CDR3 length: 19 residues. The V gene end was trimmed by 11 bases and the J gene end by 4 bases; junction bases not matched to a gene: 21. The CDR3 is CAPILGGQGLKIYNSPLHF. The CDR3 nucleotides are TGTGCCCCTATCTTAGGGGGACAGGGACTGAAGATTTATAATTCACCCCTCCACTTT.

The genes are TRBV5-8 and TRBJ2-3, with TRBD2 identical over 10 bases. Germline loops: CDR1 SGHTS, CDR2 YDEGEE. The CDR3 sequence is 15 residues long. Unmatched junction bases numbered 7, after V lost 4 bases and J lost 5 bases. The CDR3 region is CASSVGLAMKDTQYF. CDR3 coding DNA: TGTGCCAGCAGCGTGGGACTAGCGATGAAAGATACGCAGTATTTT. The variable domain in full, completed from reference TRBV5-8 and TRBJ2-3, reads EAGVTQSPTHLIKTRGQQATLRCSPISGHTSVYWYQQALGLGLQFLLWYDEGEERNRGNFPPRFSGRQFPNYSSELNVNALELEDSALYLCASSVGLAMKDTQYFGPGTRLTVL.

The CDR3 DNA is TGTGCCAGCAGCCTCCCCGGGACAGGGACCTACGAGCAGTACTTC. Protein sequence: CASSLPGTGTYEQYF. This rearrangement joins TRBV5-6 to TRBJ2-7; 9 bases match TRBD1. Germline lookup yields CDR1 SGHDT and CDR2 YYEEEE. J was trimmed by 2 bases and V by 4 bases; bases with no gene match: 7. This CDR3 comprises 15 residues.

The chain combines TRBV19 with TRBJ2-7; possibly TRBD2 for D (5 bases). V gave up 9 bases and J gave up 5 bases, with 29 bases separating them. Germline assignment: CDR1 LNHDA and CDR2 SQIVND (reference sequence). This CDR3 has 17 amino acids. The CDR3 reads CASSTVRGLDGRNEQYF. The CDR3 nucleotides are TGTGCCAGCTCCACAGTACGAGGACTCGACGGGCGCAACGAGCAGTACTTC.

The V and J genes are TRBV9 and TRBJ2-7; 15 nucleotides align to TRBD2. This CDR3 has 16 residues. V dropped 4 bases and J dropped 4; count of bases not matched to a gene: 6. The V gene's germline CDR1 is SGDLS and CDR2 YYNGEE. The CDR3 here is CASSPGLAGGPYEQYF. CDR3 coding DNA: TGTGCCAGCAGCCCCGGACTAGCGGGGGGGCCGTACGAGCAGTACTTC.

The genes are TRBV15 and TRBJ2-5; 8 bases match TRBD1. Germline lookup yields CDR1 LNHNV and CDR2 YYDKDF (reference sequence). The V and J ends lost 5 bases and 3 bases, in that order; junction bases with no gene match: 2. The CDR3 sequence is 13 residues long. CDR3 sequence reads: CATSGGQEETQYF. As DNA, the CDR3 is TGTGCCACCAGCGGGGGACAGGAAGAGACCCAGTACTTC.

This rearrangement joins TRBV5-1 to TRBJ2-1; 14 nucleotides align to TRBD2. CDR1 is SGHRS and CDR2 is YFSETQ in the germline V gene. J gave up 9 bases and V 5 bases, and 4 bases lay outside the gene matches. The length of the CDR3 is 14 residues. CDR3 sequence reads: CASSLTSGGGEQFF. The CDR3 coding sequence is TGCGCCAGCAGTCTGACTAGCGGGGGGGGTGAGCAGTTCTTC. The full variable domain, completed using reference TRBV5-1 and TRBJ2-1, is KAGVTQTPRYLIKTRGQQVTLSCSPISGHRSVSWYQQTPGQGLQFLFEYFSETQRNKGNFPGRFSGRQFSNSRSEMNVSTLELGDSALYLCASSLTSGGGEQFFGPGTRLTVL.

This chain uses TRBV5-6 with TRBJ1-4; 9 nucleotides agree with TRBD1. J lost 7 bases, V lost 4 bases, and 5 bases had no gene match. There are 14 residues in the CDR3. The germline gives CDR1 SGHDT, CDR2 YYEEEE. Here the CDR3 DNA reads TGTGCCAGCAGCCCGGGACAGGGACCTGAAAAACTGTTTTTT. This encodes CASSPGQGPEKLFF.

The rearrangement joins TRBV2 to TRBJ1-2, with a weak D call TRBD1 (5 bases). Germline V gene sequence: CDR1 SNHLY, CDR2 FYNNEI. The CDR3 is 15 amino acids. V lost 3 bases, J lost 3 bases, and 14 bases lay in between. The CDR3 loop is CASSEEGISHYGYTF. In DNA, the CDR3 is TGTGCCAGCAGTGAGGAGGGGATTTCTCACTATGGCTACACCTTC.

CDR3 sequence: CASSGDTPLGAFF. CDR3 bases: TGCGCCAGCAGTGGGGACACCCCTTTGGGCGCTTTCTTT. The gene calls are TRBV10-2 and TRBJ1-1; D possibly corresponds to TRBD1 (6 bases). Trimming removed 4 bases at V and 11 bases at J, with 17 bases between. Looked up from germline, CDR1 is WSHSY and CDR2 is SAAADI. The CDR3 is 13 amino acids.

The chain couples TRBV6-5 to TRBJ1-4; 10 bases match TRBD1. J lost 8 bases, V lost 0 bases, and 6 bases had no gene match. This CDR3 region has 16 residues. Germline lookup yields CDR1 MNHEY and CDR2 SVGAGI. The CDR3 protein is CASSYSGDRGSEKLFF. The CDR3 nucleotides are TGTGCCAGCAGTTACTCAGGGGACAGGGGTAGCGAAAAACTGTTTTTT.